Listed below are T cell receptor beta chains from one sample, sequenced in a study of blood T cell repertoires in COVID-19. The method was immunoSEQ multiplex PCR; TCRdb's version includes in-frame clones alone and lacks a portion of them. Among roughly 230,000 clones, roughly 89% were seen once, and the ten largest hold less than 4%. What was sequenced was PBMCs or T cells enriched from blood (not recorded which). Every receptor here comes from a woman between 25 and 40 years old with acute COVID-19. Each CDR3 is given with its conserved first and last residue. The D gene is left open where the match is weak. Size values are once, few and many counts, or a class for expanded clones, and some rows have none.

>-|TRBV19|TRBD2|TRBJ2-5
TGTGCCAGTAGCCGGGGGCGGGGGGCTCAAGAGACCCAGTACTTC
CASSRGRGAQETQYF
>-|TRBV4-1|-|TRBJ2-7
TGCGCCAGCAGCCAAGATAACGTCGCGGGGAGCTCCTACGAGCAGTACTTC
CASSQDNVAGSSYEQYF
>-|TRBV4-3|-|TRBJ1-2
TGCGCCAGCAGCCAAGAAGCCTCTAGCGGCTATGGCTACACCTTC
CASSQEASSGYGYTF
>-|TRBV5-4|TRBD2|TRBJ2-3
TGTGCCAGCAGCCCATTAGCGGGGGGAGCCACAGATACGCAGTATTTT
CASSPLAGGATDTQYF
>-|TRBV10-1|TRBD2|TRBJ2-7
TGCGCCAGCAGTAGCGGGGAGAGCTCCTACGAGCAGTACTTC
CASSSGESSYEQYF
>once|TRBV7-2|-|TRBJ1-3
TGTGCCAGCAGCTTCGATCGGGCGGGGGCCATATATTTT
CASSFDRAGAIYF
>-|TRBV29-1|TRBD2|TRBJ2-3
TGCAGCGTTGAAGCTATGGCGGGTGCGGGGGGGCCCGGAGATACGCAGTATTTT
CSVEAMAGAGGPGDTQYF
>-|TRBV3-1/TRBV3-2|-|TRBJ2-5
TGTGCCAGCAGCCAAGAACAGGGACAAGAGACCCAGTACTTC
CASSQEQGQETQYF
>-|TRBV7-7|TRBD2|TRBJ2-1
TGTGCCAGCAGCCCAATAGCGGGGGAGCAGTTCTTC
CASSPIAGEQFF
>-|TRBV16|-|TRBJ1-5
TGTGCCAGCAGCCAATCTGGGGCGCAGCCCCAGCATTTT
CASSQSGAQPQHF
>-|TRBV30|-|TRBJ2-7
TGTGCCTGGAGTACAGGAACCTACGAGCAGTACTTC
CAWSTGTYEQYF
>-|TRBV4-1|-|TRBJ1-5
TGCGCCAGCAGCACCACCACAGGGTCGGTTCAGCCCCAGCATTTT
CASSTTTGSVQPQHF
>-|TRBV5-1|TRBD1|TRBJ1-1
TGCGCCAGCAGCGGAGGGGACAGCACTGAAGCTTTCTTT
CASSGGDSTEAFF
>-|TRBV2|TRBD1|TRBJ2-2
TGTGCCAGCAGTACCGGGACAGGGAAGAACACCGGGGAGCTGTTTTTT
CASSTGTGKNTGELFF
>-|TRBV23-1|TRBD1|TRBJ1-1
TGCGCCAGCAGTCAATTGACAGGGCACACTGAAGCTTTCTTT
CASSQLTGHTEAFF
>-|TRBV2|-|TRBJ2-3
TGTGCCAGCATACTAAGCACAGATACGCAGTATTTT
CASILSTDTQYF
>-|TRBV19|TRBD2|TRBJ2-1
TGTGCCAGTAGTATATTTAGCGGGGCTTACAATGAGCAGTTCTTC
CASSIFSGAYNEQFF
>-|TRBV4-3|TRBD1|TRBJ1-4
TGCGCCAGCAGCCTCATAGACAGGGGGCGGGAAAAACTGTTTTTT
CASSLIDRGREKLFF
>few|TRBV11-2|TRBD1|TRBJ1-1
TGTGCCAGCAGCTTGGGTGGGACAGGGTCCACTGAAGCTTTCTTT
CASSLGGTGSTEAFF
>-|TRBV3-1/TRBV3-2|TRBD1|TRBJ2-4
TGTGCCAGCAGCCGCTTGGGACAGACCCATGCCAAAAACATTCAGTACTTC
CASSRLGQTHAKNIQYF
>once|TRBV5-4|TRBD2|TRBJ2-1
TGTGCCAGCAGCTTGGACAGCGGGAGCTCCTACAATGAGCAGTTCTTC
CASSLDSGSSYNEQFF
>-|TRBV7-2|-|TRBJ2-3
TGTGCCAGCAGCCCTCGGGGGGCCGTTAGCACAGATACGCAGTATTTT
CASSPRGAVSTDTQYF
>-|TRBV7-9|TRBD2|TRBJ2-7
TGTGCCAGCAGCACCCCCCAACTAGCGGGGAGCTCCTACGAGCAGTACTTC
CASSTPQLAGSSYEQYF
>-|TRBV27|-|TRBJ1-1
TGTGCCAGCAGTTTATTGAAAGTCGGCACTGAAGCTTTCTTT
CASSLLKVGTEAFF
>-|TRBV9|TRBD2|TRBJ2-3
TGTGCCAGCAGCGTCTACCCGACTAGCGGCCTCACAGATACGCAGTATTTT
CASSVYPTSGLTDTQYF
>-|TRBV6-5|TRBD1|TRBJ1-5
TGTGCCAGCAGCCCAGGACAGGGGCGCAATCAGCCCCAGCATTTT
CASSPGQGRNQPQHF
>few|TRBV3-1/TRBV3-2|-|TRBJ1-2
TGTGCCAGCAGCCAAGGGCCAGGGCGAGGCTACACCTTC
CASSQGPGRGYTF
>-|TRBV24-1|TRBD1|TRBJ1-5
TGTGCCGCGGGGACAGGGGGGCCCCAGCATTTT
CAAGTGGPQHF
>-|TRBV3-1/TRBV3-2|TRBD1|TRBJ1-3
TGTGCCAGCAGCGGGACAGGCTCTGGAAACACCATATATTTT
CASSGTGSGNTIYF
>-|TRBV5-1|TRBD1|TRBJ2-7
TGCGCCAGCAGCTACACCGGGACAGGGGGGTTCGAGCAGTACTTC
CASSYTGTGGFEQYF
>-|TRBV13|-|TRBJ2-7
TGTGCCAGCAGCTTATCTGGGGGCAGGGCCTCCCACGAGCAGTACTTC
CASSLSGGRASHEQYF
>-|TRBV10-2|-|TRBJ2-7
TGCGCCAGCACCGAAGACATTTCCTACGAGCAGTACTTC
CASTEDISYEQYF
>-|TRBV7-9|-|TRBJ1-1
TGTGCCAGCAGCTCAGACAGGCTGAACACTGAAGCTTTCTTT
CASSSDRLNTEAFF
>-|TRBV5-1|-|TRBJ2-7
TGCGCCAGCAGCTTGGGCAGGATTACCTCCTACGAGCAGTACTTC
CASSLGRITSYEQYF
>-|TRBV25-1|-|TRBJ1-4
TGTGCCAGCAGTGAAAGTCTCGGAAAACTGTTTTTT
CASSESLGKLFF
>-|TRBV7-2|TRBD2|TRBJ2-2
TGTGCCAGCACCCCCAACCCCCTAGCGGGGACCGGGGAGCTGTTTTTT
CASTPNPLAGTGELFF
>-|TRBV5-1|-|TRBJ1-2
TGCGCCAGCAGCCCCGAGGGGGACCCCTATGGCTACACCTTC
CASSPEGDPYGYTF
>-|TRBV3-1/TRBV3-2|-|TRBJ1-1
TGTGCCAGCAGCCCCTTCCGGGGGTTTGAAGCTTTCTTT
CASSPFRGFEAFF
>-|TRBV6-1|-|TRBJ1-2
TGTGCCAGCAGTGACCGGGTAAATGGCTACACCTTC
CASSDRVNGYTF
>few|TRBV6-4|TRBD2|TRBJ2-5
TGTGCCAGCAGTGAAGCGGACGGGGGGGCCATATACTTC
CASSEADGGAIYF
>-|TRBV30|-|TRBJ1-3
TGTGCTCTTTGGGCGGGGAGGGACCGGCCATCTGGAAACACCATATATTTT
CALWAGRDRPSGNTIYF
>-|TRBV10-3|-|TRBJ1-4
TGTGCCACCCTCGAGGGCAGTCGAAATGAAAAACTGTTTTTT
CATLEGSRNEKLFF
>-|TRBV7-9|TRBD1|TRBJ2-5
TGTGCCAGCAGCTCCCGAAATACGACAGGGTGGACCCAGTACTTC
CASSSRNTTGWTQYF
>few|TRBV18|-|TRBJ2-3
TGTGCCAGCCTTCGCACAGATACGCAGTATTTT
CASLRTDTQYF
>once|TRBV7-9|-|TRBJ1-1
TGTGCCAGCAGCTTAGCGTCAGGTCAGGGGACCTACACTGAAGCTTTCTTT
CASSLASGQGTYTEAFF
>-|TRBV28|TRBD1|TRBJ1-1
TGTGCCAGCAGTCCGTGGACAGGGTTGGGGACTGAAGCTTTCTTT
CASSPWTGLGTEAFF
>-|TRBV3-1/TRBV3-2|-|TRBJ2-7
TGTGCCAGCAGCCAGGCGATATCCCGGGACGAGCAGTACTTC
CASSQAISRDEQYF
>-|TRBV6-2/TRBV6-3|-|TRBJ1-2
TGTGCCAGCAGCCCCGGGACATTCACCCGTGGCTACACCTTC
CASSPGTFTRGYTF
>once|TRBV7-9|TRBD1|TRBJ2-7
TGTGCCAGCAGCTTAGGACAGGGGGCAGGGGAGCAGTACTTC
CASSLGQGAGEQYF